The present T cell receptor (beta chain) was sequenced within a study of blood T cell repertoires in COVID-19. Across the whole study: Material from acute and convalescent COVID-19 was sourced from the United States, Italy and Spain.

This clone has only one observation. TCRdb keeps only in-frame clones here, not all; method: immunoSEQ multiplex PCR. Of about 83,000 clones listed, 65% to 80% are singletons. The CDR3 is 17 residues long. Germline CDR1 LNHDA, CDR2 SQIVND (reference sequence). The V and J ends lost 5 bases and 4 bases respectively, with 23 bases between them. Specimen: peripheral blood. The V and J genes are TRBV19 and TRBJ1-1; D is possibly TRBD1 (5 bases). The clonotype originates from a woman of 80 years or more with active or convalescent COVID-19. CDR3 bases: TGTGCCAGTAGTGGCGGGAGGGGAGGCTTTTGGGCCACTGAAGCTTTCTTT. Its translation: CASSGGRGGFWATEAFF. The full variable domain, with the rest looked up from reference TRBV19 and TRBJ1-1, is DGGITQSPKYLFRKEGQNVTLSCEQNLNHDAMYWYRQDPGQGLRLIYYSQIVNDFQKGDIAEGYSVSREKKESFPLTVTSAQKNPTAFYLCASSGGRGGFWATEAFFGQGTRLTVV.